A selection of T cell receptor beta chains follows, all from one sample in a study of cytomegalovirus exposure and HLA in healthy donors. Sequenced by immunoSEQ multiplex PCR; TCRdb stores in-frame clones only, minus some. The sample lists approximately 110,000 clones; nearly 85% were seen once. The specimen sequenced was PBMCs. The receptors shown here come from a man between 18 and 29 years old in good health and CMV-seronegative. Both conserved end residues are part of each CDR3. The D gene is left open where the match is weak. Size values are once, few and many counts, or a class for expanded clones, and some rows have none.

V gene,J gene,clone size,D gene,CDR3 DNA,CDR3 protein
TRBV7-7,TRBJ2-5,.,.,TGTGCCAGCAGCCCAGGGACTGACCTCAAGTACTTC,CASSPGTDLKYF
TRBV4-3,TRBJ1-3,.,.,TGCGCCAGCAGCCGCCTCGGGGACACCTCTGGAAACACCATATATTTT,CASSRLGDTSGNTIYF
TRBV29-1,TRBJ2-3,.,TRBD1,TGCGGGACAGGCGGCGGGACAGATACGCAGTATTTT,CGTGGGTDTQYF
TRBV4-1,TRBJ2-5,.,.,TGCGCCAGCAGCCCCGACAGGTCCCAGGAGACCCAGTACTTC,CASSPDRSQETQYF
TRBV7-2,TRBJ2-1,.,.,TGTGCCAGCAGCCAGAATGACAATGAGCAGTTCTTC,CASSQNDNEQFF
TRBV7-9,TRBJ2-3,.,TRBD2,TGTGCCAGCAGCTCTACAAATAGCGGGAGGGCCAGAACAGATACGCAGTATTTT,CASSSTNSGRARTDTQYF
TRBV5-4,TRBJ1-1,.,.,TGTGCCAGCAGCTGGAGACAGAAGAACACTGAAGCTTTCTTT,CASSWRQKNTEAFF
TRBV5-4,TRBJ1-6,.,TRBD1,TGTGCCAGCAGCCTCCCGGGACAGGGAAATTCACCCCTCCACTTT,CASSLPGQGNSPLHF
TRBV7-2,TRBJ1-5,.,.,TGTGCCAGCAGCTTAGGGACAGGCAATCAGCCCCAGCATTTT,CASSLGTGNQPQHF
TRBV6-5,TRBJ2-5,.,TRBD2,TGTGCCAGCAGTTACTCCGGACTAGTAGAGACCCAGTACTTC,CASSYSGLVETQYF
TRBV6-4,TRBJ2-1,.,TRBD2,TGTGCCAGCAGTTTCGTAGCGGGAGGGCCAGGGGAGCAGTTCTTC,CASSFVAGGPGEQFF
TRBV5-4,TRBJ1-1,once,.,TGTGCCAGCCCCTCCGTGCGGGGCACTGAAGCTTTCTTT,CASPSVRGTEAFF
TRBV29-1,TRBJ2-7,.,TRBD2,TGCAGCGTTCACGGACCGAGCTTGACTAGCGGGTCCTATGAGCAGTACTTC,CSVHGPSLTSGSYEQYF
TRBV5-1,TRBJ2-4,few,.,TGCGCCAGCAGCTTGATCCAGGGGACGCGTCGGAACATTCAGTACTTC,CASSLIQGTRRNIQYF
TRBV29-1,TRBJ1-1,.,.,TGCAGCGTCAGACAGTCCACTGAAGCTTTCTTT,CSVRQSTEAFF
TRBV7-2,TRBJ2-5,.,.,TGTGCCAGCAGCTATAGACAGGAGGAGACCCAGTACTTC,CASSYRQEETQYF
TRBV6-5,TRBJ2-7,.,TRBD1,TGTGCCAGCAGTTACTCGGGACAGTCCTACGAGCAGTACTTC,CASSYSGQSYEQYF
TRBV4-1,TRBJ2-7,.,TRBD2,TGCGCCAGCAGCCAACTTAGCGGGGCTCTATACGAGCAGTACTTC,CASSQLSGALYEQYF
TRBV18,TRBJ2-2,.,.,TGTGCCAGCTCACCACCGGTGGGGCTGAACACCGGGGAGCTGTTTTTT,CASSPPVGLNTGELFF
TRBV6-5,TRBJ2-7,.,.,TGTGCCAGCAGTTACGGACAGTACTCCTACGAGCAGTACTTC,CASSYGQYSYEQYF
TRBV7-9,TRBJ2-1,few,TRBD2,TGTGCCAGCAGCCCCCGAGTTGGCGGGAGGGCCTCCTACAATGAGCAGTTCTTC,CASSPRVGGRASYNEQFF
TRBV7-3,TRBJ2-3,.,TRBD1,TGTGCCAGCAGCCGGACAGGGGGCGAGGATACGCAGTATTTT,CASSRTGGEDTQYF
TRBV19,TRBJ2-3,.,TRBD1,TGTGCCAGTAGGGACAGGGGGAACACAGATACGCAGTATTTT,CASRDRGNTDTQYF
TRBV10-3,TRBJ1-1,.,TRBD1,TGTGCCATCAACCCGGACAGGGGGACTGAAGCTTTCTTT,CAINPDRGTEAFF
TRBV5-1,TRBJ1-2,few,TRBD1,TGCGCCAGCGCTCAGGGGGATTCAAACTATGGCTACACCTTC,CASAQGDSNYGYTF